These 8 T cell receptor beta chains share one sample of origin, sequenced in a study of T-cell reconstitution after alpha-beta-depleted transplantation in children. Library preparation (for TCRbeta) was performed with unique molecular identifiers. TCRdb independently ran MiXCR on the PCR reads; one entry per CDR3 protein. The table has hundreds of thousands of distinct CDR3 sequences, about 16% seen once; the top ten hold around 30%. Material: PBMCs, mostly from graft donor cells, obtained 360 days after TCRalphabeta/CD19-depleted stem cell transplant. The receptor set was obtained from a boy under three years old who had a stem cell transplant for Wiskott-Aldrich syndrome, so the T cells may come from the graft donor.

The chain couples TRBV12-3 or TRBV12-4 to TRBJ1-2; D gene ambiguous. This CDR3 has 12 amino acids. Trimming stripped 3 bases from V and 5 bases from J, with 7 bases between. CDR3 protein: CASSFASYGYTF. CDR3 nucleotides: TGTGCCAGCAGTTTTGCCTCTTATGGCTACACCTTC.

This clonotype came up a few times. The CDR3 DNA sequence: TGCGCCAGCAGCCCCACGACAGGATTCTACGAGCAGTACTTC. Protein sequence: CASSPTTGFYEQYF. V usage is TRBV5-1 and J usage is TRBJ2-7; D may be TRBD1 (6 bases). Trimming took 4 bases from V and 3 from J, leaving 14 bases between them. Germline V gives CDR1 SGHRS, CDR2 YFSETQ. CDR3 size: 14 residues.

A few counts support this clonotype. This chain links TRBV7-9 with TRBJ2-2; D call uncertain. Germline CDR1 SEHNR, CDR2 FQNEAQ (reference sequence). Trimming took 5 bases from V and 0 from J, leaving 13 bases between them. This CDR3 spans 16 amino acids. The CDR3 sequence is CASSPGLSSNTGELFF. The CDR3, as DNA: TGTGCCAGCAGCCCCGGGTTGAGTTCGAACACCGGGGAGCTGTTTTTT.

V gene TRBV13 combines with J gene TRBJ2-5; TRBD2 matches at 9 bases. Germline loops: CDR1 PRHDT, CDR2 FYEKMQ (reference sequence). The junction had 4 bases not matched to a gene; V was cut back by 5 bases and J by 3 bases. The CDR3 covers 14 residues. The DNA for the CDR3 is TGTGCCAGCAGCCCCCGACTAGCGGAAGAGACCCAGTACTTC. Translating gives CASSPRLAEETQYF.

The chain employs TRBV9 and TRBJ2-7; a weak D match, TRBD2 (6 bases). Germline lookup yields CDR1 SGDLS and CDR2 YYNGEE. V lost 2 bases to trimming and J lost 3 bases, with 24 bases between them. The CDR3 is made up of 18 amino acids. The CDR3: CASSVGVGVAETYYEQYF. For the CDR3, the DNA is TGTGCCAGCAGCGTTGGGGTCGGGGTAGCGGAAACCTACTACGAGCAGTACTTC.

This clonotype was detected only a few times. This chain connects TRBV6-5 to TRBJ2-4; D might be TRBD1 or TRBD2, each matching 6 bases. This CDR3 comprises 16 residues. Germline-derived CDR1 and CDR2 are MNHEY and SVGAGI. Deletions cut 0 bases from V and 7 bases from J, with 16 bases between. The CDR3 coding sequence is TGTGCCAGCAGTTACTCCCTGGGGGGCGAGCGGAACATTCAGTACTTC. Residues: CASSYSLGGERNIQYF.

The chain links TRBV5-1 to TRBJ2-3, with a tentative D call TRBD1 (7 bases). Germline CDR1 reads SGHRS; CDR2 reads YFSETQ. Trimming pared 1 base from V and 7 bases from J, leaving 13 bases between. The CDR3 extends over 14 amino acids. CDR3 loop: CASSLIQGTYTQYF. In DNA form, the CDR3 reads TGCGCCAGCAGCTTGATACAGGGGACTTATACGCAGTATTTT.

This clonotype was seen a few times. This chain links TRBV24-1 with TRBJ2-2; D is unclear. V was trimmed by 7 bases and J by 6 bases, leaving 8 bases between them. The CDR3 loop spans 12 amino acids. CDR1 KGHDR and CDR2 SFDVKD come from the germline V gene. CDR3 sequence: CATSRRPGELFF. The CDR3 DNA sequence: TGTGCCACCAGCCGAAGGCCCGGGGAGCTGTTTTTT.